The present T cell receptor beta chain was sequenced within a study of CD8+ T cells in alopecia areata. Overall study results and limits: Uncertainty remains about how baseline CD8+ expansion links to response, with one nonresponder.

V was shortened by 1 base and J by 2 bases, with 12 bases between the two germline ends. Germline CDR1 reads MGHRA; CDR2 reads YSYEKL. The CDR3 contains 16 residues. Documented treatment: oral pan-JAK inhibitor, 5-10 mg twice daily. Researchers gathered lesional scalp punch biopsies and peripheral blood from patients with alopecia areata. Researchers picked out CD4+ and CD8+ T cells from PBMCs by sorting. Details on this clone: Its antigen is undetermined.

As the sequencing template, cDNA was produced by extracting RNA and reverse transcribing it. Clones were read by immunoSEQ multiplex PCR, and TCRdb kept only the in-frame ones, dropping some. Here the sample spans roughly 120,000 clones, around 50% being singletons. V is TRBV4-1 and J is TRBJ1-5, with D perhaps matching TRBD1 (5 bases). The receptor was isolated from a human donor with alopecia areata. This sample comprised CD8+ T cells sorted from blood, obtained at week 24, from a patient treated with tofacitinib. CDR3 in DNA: TGCGCCAGCAGCCAAGCCGACAGTTGGCGCAATCAGCCCCAGCATTTT. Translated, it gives CASSQADSWRNQPQHF.